These T cell receptor beta chains were read from a single sample in a study of cytomegalovirus exposure and HLA in healthy donors. Data came from immunoSEQ multiplex PCR; TCRdb stores just in-frame clones and leaves some out. The repertoire consists of some 150,000 clones, with around 79% occurring once and the leading ten covering around 6.7%. Material: PBMCs. The receptors were gathered from a woman in her thirties or forties in good health and CMV-seropositive. The CDR3 runs from the conserved cysteine through the conserved F or W. Each record gives: D gene, J gene, clone size, V gene, CDR3 protein, CDR3 DNA. The D gene is left open where the match is weak. Expanded clones get a size class; other rows say once, few or many, or leave the size out.

TRBD1 | TRBJ1-1 | few | TRBV10-1 | CASSGQGYTEAFF | TGCGCCAGCAGTGGACAGGGATACACTGAAGCTTTCTTT
- | TRBJ1-5 | few | TRBV6-6 | CASSYGAGYSNQPQHF | TGTGCCAGCAGTTACGGAGCGGGATATAGCAATCAGCCCCAGCATTTT
- | TRBJ2-7 | few | TRBV9 | CASSARSGLDEQYF | TGTGCCAGCAGCGCCCGGAGTGGATTGGACGAGCAGTACTTC
- | TRBJ1-4 | - | TRBV5-4 | CASSQGQATNEKLFF | TGTGCCAGCAGTCAGGGACAAGCAACTAATGAAAAACTGTTTTTT
- | TRBJ2-1 | - | TRBV4-2 | CASSQRGLSGRSSYNEQFF | TGTGCCAGCAGCCAGAGGGGGTTGAGCGGACGGAGCTCCTACAATGAGCAGTTCTTC
TRBD1 | TRBJ2-7 | once | TRBV10-3 | CASGTGLFEQYF | TGTGCCTCGGGGACAGGGCTATTTGAGCAGTACTTC
- | TRBJ1-1 | - | TRBV6-5 | CASSDPYFSAEAFF | TGTGCCAGCAGTGATCCCTACTTTTCTGCTGAAGCTTTCTTT
- | TRBJ2-7 | - | TRBV2 | CASSSGPRERYF | TGTGCCAGCAGTAGCGGGCCCCGGGAGCGGTACTTC
- | TRBJ1-2 | - | TRBV4-2 | CASSQETEPPSGGYTF | TGTGCCAGCAGCCAAGAAACCGAACCTCCTTCGGGTGGCTACACCTTC
- | TRBJ1-4 | - | TRBV27 | CASSSLGSGRQKLFF | TGTGCCAGCAGTTCCCTAGGCTCCGGCCGGCAAAAACTGTTTTTT
- | TRBJ1-1 | - | TRBV19 | CASSGGGPEAFF | TGTGCCAGTAGTGGCGGAGGGCCTGAAGCTTTCTTT
TRBD1 | TRBJ1-1 | - | TRBV29-1 | CSVARGDREGTEAFF | TGCAGCGTTGCACGAGGGGACAGGGAAGGCACTGAAGCTTTCTTT
- | TRBJ1-1 | - | TRBV2 | CASSVQLNTEAFF | TGTGCCAGCAGTGTACAGCTGAACACTGAAGCTTTCTTT
- | TRBJ2-5 | - | TRBV12-5 | CASGLPPGTQYF | TGTGCTAGTGGTCTACCACCGGGGACCCAGTACTTC
- | TRBJ1-2 | - | TRBV10-2 | CASSASPTGDGYTF | TGCGCCAGCAGTGCCTCCCCAACCGGTGATGGCTACACCTTC
- | TRBJ2-3 | - | TRBV5-4 | CASSPDRLTQYF | TGTGCCAGCAGCCCCGACAGACTTACGCAGTATTTT
- | TRBJ2-5 | - | TRBV4-1 | CASSQDSGQKETQYF | TGCGCCAGCAGCCAAGATTCGGGACAAAAAGAGACCCAGTACTTC
- | TRBJ1-1 | - | TRBV5-1 | CASSLNEEGVAFF | TGCGCCAGCAGCTTAAATGAAGAGGGCGTAGCTTTCTTT
TRBD1 | TRBJ1-1 | - | TRBV19 | CASSLRTGGSVNTEAFF | TGTGCCAGTTCTCTCCGGACAGGGGGAAGCGTGAACACTGAAGCTTTCTTT
TRBD2 | TRBJ2-7 | - | TRBV10-1 | CASSSQAGNEQYF | TGCGCCAGCAGCTCCCAAGCGGGGAATGAGCAGTACTTC
TRBD1 | TRBJ1-3 | - | TRBV4-2 | CASSQEGLGQGFSGNTIYF | TGTGCCAGCAGCCAAGAGGGCCTGGGACAGGGGTTCTCTGGAAACACCATATATTTT
TRBD1 | TRBJ2-7 | - | TRBV19 | CASSPMTGIYEQYF | TGTGCCAGTAGTCCTATGACAGGGATCTACGAGCAGTACTTC
- | TRBJ2-7 | few | TRBV2 | CASGRTLLTSYEQYF | TGTGCCAGCGGTAGGACATTGCTCACCTCCTACGAGCAGTACTTC
TRBD2 | TRBJ2-7 | - | TRBV2 | CAGGGLAYEQYF | TGTGCCGGGGGAGGGCTGGCCTACGAGCAGTACTTC
- | TRBJ1-2 | - | TRBV7-3 | CASSLVGGDYGYTF | TGTGCCAGCAGCTTAGTAGGGGGTGACTATGGCTACACCTTC
TRBD2 | TRBJ2-5 | - | TRBV10-3 | CAISADPSGGVQETQYF | TGTGCCATCAGTGCCGATCCCAGCGGGGGGGTACAAGAGACCCAGTACTTC
- | TRBJ2-2 | few | TRBV2 | CASVLGAFRTGELFF | TGTGCCAGCGTATTGGGGGCATTTAGAACCGGGGAGCTGTTTTTT